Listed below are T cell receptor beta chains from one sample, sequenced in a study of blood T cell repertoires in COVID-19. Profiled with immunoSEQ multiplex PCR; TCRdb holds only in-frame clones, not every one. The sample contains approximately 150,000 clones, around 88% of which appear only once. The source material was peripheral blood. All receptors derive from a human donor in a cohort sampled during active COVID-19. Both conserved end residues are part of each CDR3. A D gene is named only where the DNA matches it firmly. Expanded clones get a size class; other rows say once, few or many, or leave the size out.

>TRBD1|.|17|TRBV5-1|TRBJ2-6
CASSPTGSSSGANVLTF
TGCGCCAGCAGCCCGACAGGGAGTAGCTCTGGGGCCAACGTCCTGACTTTC
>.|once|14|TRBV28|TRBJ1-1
CASSLILGRVEAFF
TGTGCCAGCAGTTTAATCCTGGGGAGGGTTGAAGCTTTCTTT
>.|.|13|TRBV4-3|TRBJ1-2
CASSQEVSDGYTF
TGCGCCAGCAGCCAAGAAGTGTCGGATGGCTACACCTTC
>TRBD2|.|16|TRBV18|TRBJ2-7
CASSPQPAGVPYEQYF
TGTGCCAGCTCACCCCAACCCGCGGGAGTCCCCTACGAGCAGTACTTC
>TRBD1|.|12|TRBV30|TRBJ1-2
CAWGGTGGGYTF
TGTGCCTGGGGTGGGACAGGCGGAGGCTACACCTTC
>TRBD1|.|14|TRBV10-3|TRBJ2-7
CAISERTGAYEQYF
TGTGCCATCAGTGAAAGGACAGGGGCCTACGAGCAGTACTTC
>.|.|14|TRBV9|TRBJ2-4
CASSVDSGQKYQYF
TGTGCCAGCAGCGTTGATTCAGGACAGAAATATCAGTACTTC
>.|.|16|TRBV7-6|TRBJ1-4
CASSLGLEAGREKLFF
TGTGCCAGCAGCTTGGGTTTAGAGGCAGGGCGTGAAAAACTGTTTTTT
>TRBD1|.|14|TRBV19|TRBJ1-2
CASRPQGAGGGYTF
TGTGCCAGTAGGCCGCAGGGGGCCGGCGGTGGCTACACCTTC
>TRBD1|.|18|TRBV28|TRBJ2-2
CASSFRDRARANTGELFF
TGTGCCAGCAGTTTCCGGGACAGGGCGCGGGCGAACACCGGGGAGCTGTTTTTT
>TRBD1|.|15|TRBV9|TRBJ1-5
CASSVGTGDNQPQHF
TGTGCCAGCAGCGTAGGGACAGGGGACAATCAGCCCCAGCATTTT
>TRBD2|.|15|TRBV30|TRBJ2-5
CAWGGLAGGPETQYF
TGTGCCTGGGGGGGACTAGCGGGAGGGCCGGAGACCCAGTACTTC
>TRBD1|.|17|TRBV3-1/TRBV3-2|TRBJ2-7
CASSPRGAGTGPYEQYF
TGTGCCAGCAGCCCTAGAGGGGCCGGGACAGGCCCTTACGAGCAGTACTTC
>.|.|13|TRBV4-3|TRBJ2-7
CASSQDDGEEQYF
TGCGCCAGCAGCCAAGATGACGGGGAGGAGCAGTACTTC
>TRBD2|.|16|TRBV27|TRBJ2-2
CASTLLAGGPTGELFF
TGTGCCAGCACCTTACTAGCGGGAGGGCCAACCGGGGAGCTGTTTTTT
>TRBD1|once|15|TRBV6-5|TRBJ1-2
CASSYSTRGTYGYTF
TGTGCCAGCAGTTACTCAACCAGGGGGACCTATGGCTACACCTTC
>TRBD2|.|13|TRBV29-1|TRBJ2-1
CSVGTSGNNEQFF
TGCAGCGTCGGGACTAGCGGAAACAATGAGCAGTTCTTC
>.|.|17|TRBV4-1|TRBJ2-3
CASSQDRGTFDTDTQYF
TGCGCCAGCAGCCAAGATCGAGGGACATTCGACACAGATACGCAGTATTTT
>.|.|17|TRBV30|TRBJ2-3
CAWSVDKWAGMTDTQYF
TGTGCCTGGAGTGTTGATAAGTGGGCGGGCATGACAGATACGCAGTATTTT
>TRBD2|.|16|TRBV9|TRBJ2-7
CASSVHSSGGTYEQYF
TGTGCCAGCAGCGTCCATAGTAGCGGGGGAACCTACGAGCAGTACTTC
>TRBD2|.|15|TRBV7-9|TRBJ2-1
CASSSAGGSYNEQFF
TGTGCCAGCAGTTCAGCGGGGGGCTCCTACAATGAGCAGTTCTTC
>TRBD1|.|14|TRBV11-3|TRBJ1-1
CASSFDRADTEAFF
TGTGCCAGCAGCTTCGACAGGGCGGACACTGAAGCTTTCTTT
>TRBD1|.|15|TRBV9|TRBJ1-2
CASSRDRAPNYGYTF
TGTGCCAGCAGCCGCGACAGGGCCCCAAACTATGGCTACACCTTC
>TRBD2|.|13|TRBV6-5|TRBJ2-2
CASRGVDTGELFF
TGTGCCAGCCGGGGGGTGGACACCGGGGAGCTGTTTTTT